These 32 T cell receptor beta chains were sequenced from one sample in a study of blood T cell repertoires in COVID-19. Libraries were prepared by immunoSEQ multiplex PCR; TCRdb keeps only in-frame clonotypes and omits some of them. The table lists about 270,000 clones, 88% of them singletons. Sequences were obtained from PBMCs or T cells enriched from blood (not recorded which). Source of these receptors: a woman aged 50 to 60 who had recovered from COVID-19.

The rearrangement links TRBV11-2 to TRBJ1-1; D uncertain. Germline CDR1 SGHAT, CDR2 FQNNGV. V gave up 1 base and J gave up 3 bases, with 6 bases separating them. The CDR3 length is 13 residues. CDR3 loop: CASSLGQYTEAFF. CDR3 sequence (DNA): TGTGCCAGCAGCTTAGGCCAGTACACTGAAGCTTTCTTT. Variable domain in full (rest from reference TRBV11-2 and TRBJ1-1): EAGVAQSPRYKIIEKRQSVAFWCNPISGHATLYWYQQILGQGPKLLIQFQNNGVVDDSQLPKDRFSAERLKGVDSTLKIQPAKLEDSAVYLCASSLGQYTEAFFGQGTRLTVV.

V gene TRBV28 combines with J gene TRBJ2-7, with 11 bases identical to TRBD2. Trimming cost V 1 base and J 3 bases; bases outside gene matches: 5. Germline V lookup: CDR1 MDHEN, CDR2 SYDVKM. The CDR3 is made up of 16 amino acids. CDR3 bases: TGTGCCAGCAGTTTATTCCTGACTAGCGGGATCTACGAGCAGTACTTC. It codes for CASSLFLTSGIYEQYF.

The chain couples TRBV7-2 to TRBJ1-2; D not resolved. The CDR3 runs 12 residues. Trimming cost V 2 bases and J 6 bases, with 7 bases left between them. From germline, CDR1 is SGHTA and CDR2 FQGNSA. CDR3 in amino acids: CASSLYSDGYTF. The CDR3 region has the DNA TGTGCCAGCAGCTTATACTCGGATGGCTACACCTTC.

This chain's CDR3 is CASSDTRLAGYTDTQYF. CDR3 nucleotides: TGTGCCAGCAGTGACACTCGACTAGCGGGTTACACAGATACGCAGTATTTT. The rearrangement joins TRBV25-1 to TRBJ2-3; 10 bases are a match to TRBD2. Germline values: CDR1 MGHDK, CDR2 SYGVNS. V lost 3 bases and J lost 2; bases outside the gene matches: 8. There are 17 residues in the CDR3.

The chain carries TRBV4-2 and TRBJ2-1; TRBD2 aligns across 12 bases. After removal of 4 bases from V and 5 bases from J, the junction contained 6 bases not matched to a gene. The CDR3 spans 16 residues. Germline-derived CDR1 and CDR2 are LGHNA and YNFKEQ. The chain's CDR3 is CASSLRTSGDNNEQFF. The CDR3 bases are TGTGCCAGCAGCCTCAGGACTAGCGGGGACAACAATGAGCAGTTCTTC.

This clone showed up just once. The chain carries TRBV30 and TRBJ2-1; 8 nucleotides match TRBD1. This CDR3 is 15 amino acids long. The ends lost 2 bases at V and 5 bases at J; junction bases unmatched: 8. Germline lookup yields CDR1 GTSNPN and CDR2 SVGIG (reference sequence). Here the CDR3 reads CAWSPRTGINNEQFF. The DNA of the CDR3 is TGTGCCTGGAGTCCCCGGACAGGGATCAACAATGAGCAGTTCTTC.

The chain joins TRBV5-1 to TRBJ2-2; 9 bases fit TRBD2. This CDR3 contains 16 residues. V was pared by 0 bases and J by 4 bases, with 4 bases of the junction left unmatched. CDR1 and CDR2 from the germline V gene are SGHRS and YFSETQ. CDR3 residues: CASSLGASGTTGELFF. DNA for the CDR3: TGCGCCAGCAGCTTGGGGGCTAGCGGGACCACCGGGGAGCTGTTTTTT.

This clone was recorded once. J is TRBJ1-6 and V is TRBV6-2 or TRBV6-3, with 7 bases that match TRBD1. Per germline, CDR1 MNHEY and CDR2 SVGEGT. V lost 5 bases to trimming and J lost 3 bases; unmatched junction nucleotides: 4. The CDR3 is 15 residues long. CDR3 in amino acids: CASSARTGYNSPLHF. For the CDR3, the DNA is TGTGCCAGCAGTGCCAGGACAGGCTATAATTCACCCCTCCACTTT.

The rearrangement joins TRBV24-1 to TRBJ2-3; weak D call: TRBD2 (6 bases). The CDR3 contains 14 residues. Germline CDR1 reads KGHDR; CDR2 reads SFDVKD. The germline V and J ends were trimmed by 5 bases and 6 bases, with 14 bases remaining between them. CDR3 region: CATSAPGVGDTQYF. Here the CDR3 DNA reads TGTGCCACCAGTGCGCCGGGAGTGGGTGATACGCAGTATTTT.

This sequence joins TRBV5-1 and TRBJ1-2; 9 positions agree with TRBD1. The CDR3 length is 14 residues. The trim removed 5 bases at V and 5 bases at J, leaving 7 bases unmatched. Germline lookup yields CDR1 SGHRS and CDR2 YFSETQ. Written as DNA, the CDR3 is TGCGCCAGCAGGGAGGACAGGGGATCGTATGGCTACACCTTC. It codes for CASREDRGSYGYTF.

This clone has a single count. The gene calls are TRBV18 and TRBJ2-7; TRBD1 is a possible D gene (5 bases). Trimming pared 8 bases from V and 6 bases from J, leaving 11 bases between. The CDR3 is 11 amino acids. Germline V gene sequence: CDR1 KGHSH, CDR2 LQKENI. CDR3 in amino acids: CASTSGFEQYF. CDR3 bases: TGTGCCAGCACGTCAGGGTTCGAGCAGTACTTC.

J is TRBJ2-7 and V is TRBV25-1; 9 nucleotides line up with TRBD1. The germline CDR1 and CDR2 sequences are MGHDK and SYGVNS. The CDR3 is 12 amino acids. With V trimmed by 10 bases and J by 3 bases, 4 bases remained unmatched. CDR3 DNA: TGTGCCACACAGGGGGCCCTCTACGAGCAGTACTTC. Amino acids: CATQGALYEQYF.

The chain links TRBV9 to TRBJ1-2; a weak D match, TRBD1 (5 bases). Germline-derived CDR1 and CDR2 are SGDLS and YYNGEE. Between the trimmed V and J ends, which lost 0 bases and 2 bases, there was a span of 20 bases. The CDR3 runs to 18 residues. The CDR3, as DNA: TGTGCCAGCAGCGTAGCGGCGGGGCGGCCTCGCTCAAACTATGGCTACACCTTC. It specifies CASSVAAGRPRSNYGYTF.

This clone has a single count. The V gene is TRBV7-3, the J gene TRBJ2-3; TRBD2 matches 9 bases. With V trimmed by 1 base and J by 3 bases, 2 bases remained unmatched. Germline V gene sequence: CDR1 SGHTA, CDR2 FQGTGA. This CDR3 spans 15 amino acids. The CDR3 sequence is CASSLMTSGTDTQYF. The CDR3 DNA reads as TGTGCCAGCAGCTTAATGACTAGCGGAACAGATACGCAGTATTTT.

About this clone: The sample carries other DNA sequences with the same CDR3. The chain has TRBV5-5 and TRBJ2-7; tentative D call: TRBD2 (6 bases). Germline CDR1 SGHKS, CDR2 YYEKEE (reference sequence). Trimming cost V 4 bases and J 0 bases, with 11 bases left between them. The CDR3 is made up of 14 amino acids. CDR3: CASSRDGSSYEQYF. Here the CDR3 DNA reads TGTGCCAGCAGCCGGGACGGGAGCTCCTACGAGCAGTACTTC.

The genes are TRBV7-2 and TRBJ2-2; 14 bases agree with TRBD2. The J segment lost 6 bases and the V segment lost 0 bases, leaving 9 bases of the junction unmatched. The CDR3 totals 19 residues. Per the germline V gene, CDR1 is SGHTA and CDR2 is FQGNSA. The chain's CDR3 is CASSLALGGTSGRAGELFF. The CDR3 DNA is TGTGCCAGCAGCTTAGCATTAGGTGGGACTAGCGGGAGAGCCGGGGAGCTGTTTTTT.

This clone was counted once. The chain is built from TRBV14 and TRBJ2-1, with TRBD2 identical over 12 bases. Germline CDR1 and CDR2: SGHDN and FVKESK. Trimming took 5 bases from V and 7 from J; bases not matched to a gene: 15. This CDR3 region has 18 residues. This chain's CDR3 is CASSSYLVTSGSFNEQFF. The CDR3 coding sequence is TGTGCCAGCAGCTCCTACCTCGTGACTAGCGGGAGCTTTAATGAGCAGTTCTTC.

The rearrangement uses TRBV3-1 (or the pseudogene TRBV3-2) and TRBJ1-1; D gene ambiguous. The CDR3 is made up of 14 amino acids. V was pared by 4 bases and J by 4 bases, with 13 bases between. The V gene's germline CDR1 is LGHDT and CDR2 YNNKEL (reference sequence). CDR3 nucleotides: TGTGCCAGCAGCCCCCTAAGAGAGGTCACTGAAGCTTTCTTT. Translation gives CASSPLREVTEAFF.

This clone was picked up one time. The chain links TRBV10-3 to TRBJ2-7; the D gene is possibly TRBD1 (5 bases). The V gene lost 5 bases and the J gene lost 4 bases, with 6 bases spanning the gap. Germline V gene lookup returns CDR1 ENHRY and CDR2 SYGVKD. This CDR3 comprises 11 residues. This CDR3 reads CAISKGYEQYF. Here the CDR3 DNA reads TGTGCCATCAGTAAGGGGTACGAGCAGTACTTC.

The genes are TRBV25-1 and TRBJ1-1; no clear D. Germline V lookup: CDR1 MGHDK, CDR2 SYGVNS. V was cut by 4 bases and J by 1 base, with 7 bases left in between. This CDR3 region has 13 residues. CDR3 loop: CASSVAGNTEAFF. In DNA, the CDR3 is TGTGCCAGCAGTGTGGCGGGGAACACTGAAGCTTTCTTT.

The CDR3 region is CASSIVGTGGTGELFF. The CDR3 nucleotides read TGTGCCAGTAGTATAGTAGGGACAGGGGGCACCGGGGAGCTGTTTTTT. The chain carries TRBV19 and TRBJ2-2; 11 positions agree with TRBD1. The CDR3 loop spans 16 amino acids. Germline V lookup: CDR1 LNHDA, CDR2 SQIVND (reference sequence). J lost 4 bases, V lost 1 base, and 2 bases had no gene match.

This sequence joins TRBV7-2 and TRBJ2-1; possibly TRBD1 for D (6 bases). The CDR3 totals 16 residues. Trimming took 4 bases from V and 0 from J, leaving 13 bases between them. Per germline, CDR1 SGHTA and CDR2 FQGNSA. CDR3 DNA: TGTGCCAGCAGCTCTCACGGGACATACTCCTACAATGAGCAGTTCTTC. Protein product: CASSSHGTYSYNEQFF.

The CDR3, as DNA: TGTGCCAGCAGCCAAGGCAGCGCGTTAGGAGCTTTCTTT. Translating gives CASSQGSALGAFF. This chain links TRBV4-2 with TRBJ1-1; D ambiguous. Between the trimmed V and J ends, which lost 1 base and 10 bases, there was a span of 13 bases. Germline CDR1 is LGHNA and CDR2 is YNFKEQ. The CDR3 consists of 13 residues.

The gene calls are TRBV5-4 and TRBJ1-1; D ambiguous. Per the germline V gene, CDR1 is SGHNT and CDR2 is YYREEE (reference sequence). V shed 5 bases and J shed 3 bases, with 17 bases lying between them. The length of the CDR3 is 15 residues. The CDR3 protein is CASRGHWRNHTEAFF. The CDR3 region has the DNA TGTGCCAGCAGGGGCCACTGGCGAAATCACACTGAAGCTTTCTTT. Drawing the rest from reference TRBV5-4 and TRBJ1-1, the complete variable domain is ETGVTQSPTHLIKTRGQQVTLRCSSQSGHNTVSWYQQALGQGPQFIFQYYREEENGRGNFPPRFSGLQFPNYSSELNVNALELDDSALYLCASRGHWRNHTEAFFGQGTRLTVV.

This rearrangement joins TRBV6-2 or TRBV6-3 to TRBJ2-5, with TRBD2 matching over 7 bases. The trim removed 5 bases at V and 0 bases at J, leaving 6 bases unmatched. Germline V CDR1 and CDR2: MNHEY, SVGEGT. This CDR3 is built from 15 residues. The CDR3 region is CASSQTGTNQETQYF. CDR3 nucleotide sequence: TGTGCCAGCAGTCAAACCGGGACTAACCAAGAGACCCAGTACTTC.

This rearrangement joins TRBV9 to TRBJ2-7, with TRBD2 matching 7 bases. Germline CDR1 is SGDLS and CDR2 is YYNGEE. V shed 0 bases and J 6 bases; nucleotides not matched to a gene: 9. CDR3 length: 15 residues. The CDR3 protein is CASSVGGGFEGEQYF. The DNA of the CDR3 is TGTGCCAGCAGCGTAGGGGGAGGGTTTGAGGGCGAGCAGTACTTC.

A single count supports this clone. The rearrangement uses TRBV12-3 or TRBV12-4 and TRBJ2-1, with a tentative D call TRBD1 (6 bases). Trimming left V 8 bases short and J 6 bases short, with 14 bases between. This CDR3 comprises 13 residues. The chain's CDR3 is CASLYRDRNEQFF. DNA of the CDR3: TGTGCCAGCCTCTACAGGGATCGCAATGAGCAGTTCTTC.

This sequence joins TRBV27 and TRBJ1-5; D not resolved. Deletions cut 2 bases from V and 4 bases from J, with 6 bases between. Germline V gene lookup returns CDR1 MNHEY and CDR2 SMNVEV (reference sequence). This CDR3 has 13 amino acids. The CDR3 is CASSLSPNQPQHF. The CDR3 region has the DNA TGTGCCAGCAGTTTAAGCCCAAATCAGCCCCAGCATTTT.

This clone came up a few times. J is TRBJ2-2 and V is TRBV18, with TRBD2 matching 10 bases. CDR1 is KGHSH and CDR2 is LQKENI in the germline V gene. This CDR3 contains 16 residues. The V and J ends lost 3 bases and 1 base, in that order; junction bases with no gene match: 2. The CDR3: CASSPSSGRNTGELFF. The DNA for the CDR3 is TGTGCCAGCTCACCTTCTAGCGGGAGGAACACCGGGGAGCTGTTTTTT.

The chain couples TRBV30 to TRBJ1-2, with D hard to call. V was shortened by 3 bases and J by 7 bases, with 24 bases between the two germline ends. Germline V lookup: CDR1 GTSNPN, CDR2 SVGIG (reference sequence). The CDR3 runs to 16 residues. The CDR3 nucleotides read TGTGCCTGGAGGGTGATACATAACCCCGAAGCGGGTGGCTACACCTTC. Translation: CAWRVIHNPEAGGYTF.

This chain links TRBV5-4 with TRBJ2-1; no clear D gene. Looked up from germline, CDR1 is SGHNT and CDR2 is YYREEE (reference sequence). The V gene lost 2 bases and the J gene lost 9 bases, with 9 bases spanning the gap. The CDR3 extends over 12 amino acids. CDR3 sequence (DNA): TGTGCCAGCAGCTTATCGAACGGTGAGCAGTTCTTC. Translation gives CASSLSNGEQFF.

This sequence joins TRBV7-6 and TRBJ2-1; D is tentatively TRBD1 or TRBD2 (9 bases each). CDR3 length: 18 amino acids. Germline V lookup: CDR1 SGHVS, CDR2 FNYEAQ. The ends were cut back, 2 bases at V and 7 bases at J, with 24 bases in the middle. The CDR3 DNA sequence: TGTGCCAGCAGCTTATTGGACAGGGGCAGTAGCGGGAGTAATGAGCAGTTCTTC. Translated, it gives CASSLLDRGSSGSNEQFF.